These 25 T cell receptor beta chains share one sample of origin, sequenced in a study of blood T cell repertoires in COVID-19. The table came from immunoSEQ multiplex PCR; TCRdb's copy has only in-frame clones and leaves some out. The sample lists 100,000 to 120,000 clones; just over 75% were seen once. The sample consisted of peripheral blood. These receptor sequences come from a woman aged 80 or older with acute or convalescent COVID-19.

This chain uses TRBV6-1 with TRBJ1-5, with unresolved D. CDR1 MNHNS and CDR2 SASEGT come from the germline V gene. The CDR3 has 13 amino acids. V dropped 1 base and J dropped 5 bases, with 6 bases sitting between them. CDR3 loop: CASSEGLDQPQHF. CDR3 nucleotide sequence: TGTGCCAGCAGTGAAGGGCTCGATCAGCCCCAGCATTTT.

V usage is TRBV3-1 (or the pseudogene TRBV3-2) and J usage is TRBJ2-3; possible D gene TRBD2, 5 bases. V was shortened by 1 base and J by 11 bases, with 10 bases between the two germline ends. Per the germline V gene, CDR1 is LGHDT and CDR2 is YNNKEL (reference sequence). The CDR3 runs to 12 residues. The CDR3 DNA sequence: TGTGCCAGCAGCCAAGCGACTACCAGGCAGTATTTT. Its translation is CASSQATTRQYF.

This rearrangement joins TRBV28 to TRBJ1-2; TRBD1 agrees at 12 bases. CDR1 is MDHEN and CDR2 is SYDVKM in the germline V gene. The CDR3 consists of 17 residues. The junction had 15 bases not matched to a gene; V was cut back by 5 bases and J by 8 bases. CDR3 residues: CASSTAGGQGAALGYTF. The CDR3 bases are TGTGCCAGCAGTACCGCGGGGGGACAGGGGGCCGCCCTGGGCTACACCTTC.

This clone was counted a single time. This rearrangement joins TRBV5-5 to TRBJ1-1; no definite D call. This CDR3 comprises 15 residues. The germline V gene has CDR1 SGHKS and CDR2 YYEKEE (reference sequence). The V and J ends lost 1 base and 1 base respectively, with 11 bases between them. The CDR3 region is CASSLRYTKNTEAFF. CDR3 in DNA: TGTGCCAGCAGCTTGCGTTACACGAAGAACACTGAAGCTTTCTTT.

The chain has TRBV9 and TRBJ1-5; TRBD1 matches at 9 bases. J was trimmed by 0 bases and V by 4 bases; bases with no gene match: 5. Germline V gene data show CDR1 as SGDLS and CDR2 as YYNGEE. This CDR3 has 16 residues. CDR3 nucleotides: TGTGCCAGCAGCCCAGGACAGGGGTATAGCAATCAGCCCCAGCATTTT. This codes for CASSPGQGYSNQPQHF.

The chain is built from TRBV7-6 and TRBJ2-5; 8 bases fit TRBD2. Germline CDR1 SGHVS, CDR2 FNYEAQ. This CDR3 contains 14 residues. The junction had 4 bases not matched to a gene; V was cut back by 6 bases and J by 1 base. The CDR3 loop is CASSRTSGQETQYF. The CDR3 DNA sequence: TGTGCCAGCAGTCGCACTAGCGGCCAAGAGACCCAGTACTTC.

V gene TRBV4-2 combines with J gene TRBJ2-5; 8 nucleotides line up with TRBD2. This CDR3 contains 15 residues. CDR1 and CDR2 (germline): LGHNA, YNFKEQ. Trimming at V came to 8 bases and at J to 3 bases, leaving 11 bases not matched to a gene. CDR3 in DNA: TGTGCCAGCGGGAGCGGGAGACGTAAGGAAGAGACCCAGTACTTC. It encodes CASGSGRRKEETQYF.

In its sample, this clone was seen once. The chain uses TRBV2 and TRBJ2-7; D possibly corresponds to TRBD1 (6 bases). The germline V and J ends were trimmed by 4 bases and 0 bases, with 10 bases remaining between them. Germline V gene lookup returns CDR1 SNHLY and CDR2 FYNNEI. CDR3 length equals 14 residues. In nucleotides, the CDR3 is TGTGCCAGCAGTGTCAGGGGTGCCTCCTACGAGCAGTACTTC. This translates into CASSVRGASYEQYF.

The rearrangement joins TRBV7-2 to TRBJ1-4; 11 bases line up with TRBD1. The CDR3 runs to 15 residues. J lost 7 bases, V lost 4 bases, and 5 bases had no gene match. The germline V gene has CDR1 SGHTA and CDR2 FQGNSA. The CDR3 is CASSSPGQGVEKLFF. CDR3 nucleotides: TGTGCCAGCAGCTCCCCGGGACAGGGGGTTGAAAAACTGTTTTTT. The whole variable domain, remainder taken from reference TRBV7-2 and TRBJ1-4, is GAGVSQSPSNKVTEKGKDVELRCDPISGHTALYWYRQSLGQGLEFLIYFQGNSAPDKSGLPSDRFSAERTGGSVSTLTIQRTQQEDSAVYLCASSSPGQGVEKLFFGSGTQLSVL.

V is TRBV7-9 and J is TRBJ2-7, with D possibly matching TRBD2 (6 bases). V lost 4 bases, J lost 2 bases, and 12 bases lay in between. CDR1 is SEHNR, CDR2 FQNEAQ, per germline (reference sequence). The CDR3 spans 14 residues. This CDR3 is CASSSGTPPYEQYF. The CDR3 DNA is TGTGCCAGCAGCTCTGGGACTCCGCCCTACGAGCAGTACTTC.

This chain joins TRBV5-1 and TRBJ1-4; TRBD1 matches at 7 bases. CDR1 and CDR2 from the germline V gene are SGHRS and YFSETQ. The V gene end was trimmed by 5 bases and the J gene end by 0 bases; junction bases not matched to a gene: 4. The length of the CDR3 is 15 residues. CDR3 DNA: TGCGCCAGCAGTTGGGACAGCGCAACTAATGAAAAACTGTTTTTT. Its translation: CASSWDSATNEKLFF.

The J gene is TRBJ2-5, the V gene TRBV11-2, with unresolved D. The CDR3 runs 9 residues. V lost 5 bases, J lost 7 bases, and 2 bases lay in between. From germline, CDR1 is SGHAT and CDR2 FQNNGV. CDR3 sequence reads: CASSRTQYF. The DNA of the CDR3 is TGTGCCAGCAGCCGGACCCAGTACTTC.

The J gene is TRBJ2-5, the V gene TRBV11-2; 7 nucleotides match TRBD1. The CDR3 consists of 16 residues. The germline V gene encodes CDR1 SGHAT and CDR2 FQNNGV. After removal of 6 bases from V and 5 bases from J, the junction contained 15 bases not matched to a gene. The CDR3 bases are TGTGCCAGCAGAAGATCCTTTCTGGACAGGTTGGAGACCCAGTACTTC. It specifies CASRRSFLDRLETQYF.

CDR3 in amino acids: CASSLRTVRNYGYTF. The CDR3 coding sequence is TGTGCCAGCAGCCTTAGGACAGTGAGGAACTATGGCTACACCTTC. This rearrangement joins TRBV7-9 to TRBJ1-2; a possible D gene is TRBD1 (6 bases). Germline assignment: CDR1 SEHNR and CDR2 FQNEAQ (reference sequence). CDR3 length: 15 residues. Trimming took 5 bases from V and 2 from J, leaving 15 bases between them.

The chain has TRBV19 and TRBJ1-6; D gene ambiguous. Deletions cut 2 bases from V and 5 bases from J, with 7 bases between. Germline V gives CDR1 LNHDA, CDR2 SQIVND (reference sequence). The CDR3 sequence is 14 residues long. This CDR3 reads CASSITRNNSPLHF. DNA for the CDR3: TGTGCCAGTAGTATAACCAGGAATAATTCACCCCTCCACTTT.

The chain joins TRBV10-3 to TRBJ2-1; possible D gene TRBD1, 6 bases. Germline V lookup: CDR1 ENHRY, CDR2 SYGVKD. The V end was cut by 5 bases, the J end by 5 bases, with 13 bases between. This CDR3 has 14 residues. Written as DNA, the CDR3 is TGTGCCATCAGTTCATACAGGGACAACAATGAGCAGTTCTTC. Its protein product is CAISSYRDNNEQFF.

The chain employs TRBV2 and TRBJ2-7; 10 nucleotides agree with TRBD1. Germline V lookup: CDR1 SNHLY, CDR2 FYNNEI. With 6 bases clipped from V and 2 bases from J, the junction kept 1 base outside the gene matches. There are 13 residues in the CDR3. The DNA of the CDR3 is TGTGCCAGCAGGGGGACAGGGGCCTACGAGCAGTACTTC. Its translation is CASRGTGAYEQYF.

The chain recombines TRBV25-1 with TRBJ2-7; tentative D call: TRBD2 (6 bases). Trimming took off 3 bases at V and 6 bases at J, with 18 bases between the two ends. Germline V gene lookup returns CDR1 MGHDK and CDR2 SYGVNS. The length of the CDR3 is 15 residues. Here the CDR3 DNA reads TGTGCCAGCAGTGATAGGTTTATGGAGGGGAGCGAGCAGTACTTC. It specifies CASSDRFMEGSEQYF.

The CDR3 here is CASRGAVQISNQPQHF. CDR3 in DNA: TGTGCCAGCAGAGGAGCGGTACAGATTAGCAATCAGCCCCAGCATTTT. This chain joins TRBV2 and TRBJ1-5; D call uncertain. The CDR3 loop spans 16 amino acids. Trimming cost V 6 bases and J 0 bases, with 15 bases left between them. Germline CDR1 SNHLY, CDR2 FYNNEI.

The table lists this clone with a few counts. This chain links TRBV7-2 with TRBJ1-6; D gene unclear. Germline V lookup: CDR1 SGHTA, CDR2 FQGNSA. The CDR3 spans 14 residues. The V gene lost 5 bases and the J gene lost 8 bases, with 13 bases spanning the gap. CDR3 in amino acids: CASSQWREDSPLHF. The CDR3 DNA follows: TGTGCCAGCAGCCAGTGGAGAGAGGATTCACCCCTCCACTTT.

The chain couples TRBV6-5 to TRBJ2-6; possible D gene TRBD1, 6 bases. The germline V and J ends were trimmed by 4 bases and 4 bases, with 11 bases remaining between them. CDR3 length: 15 amino acids. Looked up from germline, CDR1 is MNHEY and CDR2 is SVGAGI. The CDR3 protein is CASSFRQAGANVLTF. The CDR3 nucleotides read TGTGCCAGCAGTTTCCGACAGGCCGGGGCCAACGTCCTGACTTTC.

This chain links TRBV28 with TRBJ1-1; maybe TRBD1 (6 bases). Germline V gene data show CDR1 as MDHEN and CDR2 as SYDVKM. The germline V and J ends were trimmed by 6 bases and 3 bases, with 14 bases remaining between them. The CDR3 loop spans 14 amino acids. The CDR3 nucleotides are TGTGCCAGCAGGTCGGGGGGGCTGGACACTGAAGCTTTCTTT. Protein: CASRSGGLDTEAFF.

The DNA for the CDR3 is TGTGCCAGTACCAGGACAAGGGATAGCAATCAGCCCCAGCATTTT. This codes for CASTRTRDSNQPQHF. This chain links TRBV19 with TRBJ1-5, with D possibly being TRBD1 (5 bases). Germline loops: CDR1 LNHDA, CDR2 SQIVND (reference sequence). There are 15 residues in the CDR3. The V end lost 7 bases, the J end lost 0 bases, and 13 bases lay between the germline ends.

The V and J genes are TRBV11-3 and TRBJ2-1; 8 nucleotides line up with TRBD2. Germline CDR1 SGHNT, CDR2 YENEEA. This CDR3 contains 16 residues. V shed 1 base, J shed 4 bases, and the junction held 6 bases outside the gene matches. CDR3 residues: CASSLVEREPYNEQFF. DNA for the CDR3: TGTGCCAGCAGCTTAGTGGAGCGGGAGCCATACAATGAGCAGTTCTTC. Full variable domain (outside the CDR3, taken from reference TRBV11-3 and TRBJ2-1): EAGVVQSPRYKIIEKKQPVAFWCNPISGHNTLYWYLQNLGQGPELLIRYENEEAVDDSQLPKDRFSAERLKGVDSTLKIQPAELGDSAVYLCASSLVEREPYNEQFFGPGTRLTVL.

V is TRBV6-5 and J is TRBJ2-7; D is possibly TRBD2 (6 bases). Germline loops: CDR1 MNHEY, CDR2 SVGAGI. The CDR3 extends over 15 amino acids. V was trimmed by 2 bases and J by 3 bases, leaving 14 bases between them. This CDR3 is CASSYAAGRNYEQYF. CDR3 bases: TGTGCCAGCAGTTACGCGGCGGGGCGGAACTACGAGCAGTACTTC.